This T cell receptor (beta chain) was sequenced for a study of blood T cell repertoires in COVID-19. Sequenced by immunoSEQ multiplex PCR; TCRdb stores in-frame clones only, minus some. The sample has about 150,000 clones, 87% seen once. The CDR3 sequence is 14 residues long. Trimming removed 4 bases from V and 7 bases from J; junction bases left unmatched: 6. Germline V CDR1 and CDR2: LGHDT, YNNKEL (reference sequence). Sequenced: PBMCs or T cells enriched from blood (not recorded which). The chain has TRBV3-1 (or the pseudogene TRBV3-2) and TRBJ1-1; 10 nucleotides line up with TRBD1. The receptor's source is a woman aged 40 to 50 who had been exposed to COVID-19. As DNA, the CDR3 is TGTGCCAGCAGCCCCCGGGACAGGGGAGGTGAAGCTTTCTTT. Translated, it gives CASSPRDRGGEAFF.